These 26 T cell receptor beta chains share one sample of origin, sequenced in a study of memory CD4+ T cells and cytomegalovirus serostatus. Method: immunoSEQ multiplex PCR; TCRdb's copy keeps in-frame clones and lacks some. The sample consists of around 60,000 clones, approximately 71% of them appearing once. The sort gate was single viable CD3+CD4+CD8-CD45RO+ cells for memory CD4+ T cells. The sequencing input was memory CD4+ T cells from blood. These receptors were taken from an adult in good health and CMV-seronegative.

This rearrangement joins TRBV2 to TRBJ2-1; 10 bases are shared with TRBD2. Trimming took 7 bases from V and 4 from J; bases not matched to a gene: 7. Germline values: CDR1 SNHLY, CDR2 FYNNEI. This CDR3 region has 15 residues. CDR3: CASNLLAGTYNEQFF. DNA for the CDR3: TGTGCCAGCAATCTACTAGCGGGGACATACAATGAGCAGTTCTTC.

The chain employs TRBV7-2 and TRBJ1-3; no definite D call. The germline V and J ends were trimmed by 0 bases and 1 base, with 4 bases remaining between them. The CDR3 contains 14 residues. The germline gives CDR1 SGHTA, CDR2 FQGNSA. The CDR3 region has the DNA TGTGCCAGCAGCTTAGCCGAATCTGGAAACACCATATATTTT. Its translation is CASSLAESGNTIYF.

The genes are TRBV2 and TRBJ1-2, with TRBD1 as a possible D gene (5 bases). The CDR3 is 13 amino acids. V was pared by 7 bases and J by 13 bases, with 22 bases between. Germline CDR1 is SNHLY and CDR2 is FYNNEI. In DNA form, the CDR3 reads TGTGCCAGCACGTCCGAAGGAGGGGTCGTCGGCACCTTC. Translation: CASTSEGGVVGTF. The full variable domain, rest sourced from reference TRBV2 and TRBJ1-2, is EPEVTQTPSHQVTQMGQEVILRCVPISNHLYFYWYRQILGQKVEFLVSFYNNEISEKSEIFDDQFSVERPDGSNFTLKIRSTKLEDSAMYFCASTSEGGVVGTFGSGTRLTVV.

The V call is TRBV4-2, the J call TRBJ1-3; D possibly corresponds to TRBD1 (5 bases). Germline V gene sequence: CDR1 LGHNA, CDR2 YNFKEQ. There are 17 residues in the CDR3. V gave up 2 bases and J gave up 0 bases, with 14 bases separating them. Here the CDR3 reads CASSQSPGRNSGNTIYF. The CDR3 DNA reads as TGTGCCAGCAGCCAATCCCCGGGACGGAACTCTGGAAACACCATATATTTT.

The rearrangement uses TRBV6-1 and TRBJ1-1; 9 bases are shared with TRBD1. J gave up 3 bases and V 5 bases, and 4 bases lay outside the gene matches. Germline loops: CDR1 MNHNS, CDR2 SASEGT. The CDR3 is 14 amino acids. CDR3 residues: CASSIDRGDTEAFF. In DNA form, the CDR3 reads TGTGCCAGCAGTATCGACAGGGGGGACACTGAAGCTTTCTTT.

The CDR3 nucleotides are TGCAGCGTAGGGGGTTCAGGATCCTACGAGCAGTACTTC. Translation gives CSVGGSGSYEQYF. The chain links TRBV29-1 to TRBJ2-7; maybe TRBD1 (6 bases). The germline gives CDR1 SQVTM, CDR2 ANQGSEA. V was trimmed by 6 bases and J by 1 base, leaving 13 bases between them. The CDR3 spans 13 residues.

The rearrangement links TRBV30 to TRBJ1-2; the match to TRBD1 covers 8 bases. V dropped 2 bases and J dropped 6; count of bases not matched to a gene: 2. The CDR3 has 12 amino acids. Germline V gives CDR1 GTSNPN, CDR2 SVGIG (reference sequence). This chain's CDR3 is CAWSPGGDGYTF. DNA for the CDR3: TGTGCCTGGAGTCCAGGGGGCGATGGCTACACCTTC.

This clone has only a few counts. CDR3 coding DNA: TGTGCCAGCAGCCCCTCTCTTACTTCACTAGGCACAGATACGCAGTATTTT. Translated: CASSPSLTSLGTDTQYF. The J gene is TRBJ2-3, the V gene TRBV5-6; a possible D gene is TRBD2 (5 bases). Germline V gene data show CDR1 as SGHDT and CDR2 as YYEEEE. This CDR3 has 17 residues. The ends were cut back, 4 bases at V and 1 base at J, with 19 bases in the middle.

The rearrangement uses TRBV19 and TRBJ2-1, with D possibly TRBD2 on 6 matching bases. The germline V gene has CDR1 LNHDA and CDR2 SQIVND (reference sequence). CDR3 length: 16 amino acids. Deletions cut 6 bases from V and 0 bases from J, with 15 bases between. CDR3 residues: CASSRDLGSSYNEQFF. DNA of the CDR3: TGTGCCAGTAGCAGGGACCTCGGGAGCTCCTACAATGAGCAGTTCTTC.

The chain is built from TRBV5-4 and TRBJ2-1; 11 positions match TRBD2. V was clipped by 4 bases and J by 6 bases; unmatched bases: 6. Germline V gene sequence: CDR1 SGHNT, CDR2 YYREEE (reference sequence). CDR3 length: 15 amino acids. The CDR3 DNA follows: TGTGCCAGCAGCGTGGGACTAGCGGAGCTCAATGAGCAGTTCTTC. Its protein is CASSVGLAELNEQFF. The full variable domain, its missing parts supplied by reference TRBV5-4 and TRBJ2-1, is ETGVTQSPTHLIKTRGQQVTLRCSSQSGHNTVSWYQQALGQGPQFIFQYYREEENGRGNFPPRFSGLQFPNYSSELNVNALELDDSALYLCASSVGLAELNEQFFGPGTRLTVL.

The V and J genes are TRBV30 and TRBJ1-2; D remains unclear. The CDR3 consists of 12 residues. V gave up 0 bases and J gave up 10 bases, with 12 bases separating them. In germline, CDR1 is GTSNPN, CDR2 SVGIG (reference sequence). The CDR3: CAWSVLQPLYTF. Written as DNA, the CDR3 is TGTGCCTGGAGTGTGTTACAGCCCCTCTACACCTTC.

CDR3 sequence (DNA): TGCGCCAGCAGCCAACAAGCGGGGATCAACAATGAGCAGTTCTTC. It yields the protein CASSQQAGINNEQFF. The chain employs TRBV4-1 and TRBJ2-1; 7 bases map to TRBD2. The CDR3 has 15 amino acids. Per germline, CDR1 MGHRA and CDR2 YSYEKL. Trimming cost V 2 bases and J 5 bases; bases outside gene matches: 6.

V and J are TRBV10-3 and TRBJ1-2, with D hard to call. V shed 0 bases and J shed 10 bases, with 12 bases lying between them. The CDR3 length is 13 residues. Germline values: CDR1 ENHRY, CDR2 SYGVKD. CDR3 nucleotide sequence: TGTGCCATCAGTGAGTCTTTACACAGAGACTACACCTTC. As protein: CAISESLHRDYTF.

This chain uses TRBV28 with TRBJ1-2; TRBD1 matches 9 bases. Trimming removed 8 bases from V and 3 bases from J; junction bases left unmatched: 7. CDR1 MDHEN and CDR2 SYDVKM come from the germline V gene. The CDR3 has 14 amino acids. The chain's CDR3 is CASVTGDRDYGYTF. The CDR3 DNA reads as TGTGCCAGCGTCACCGGGGACAGGGACTATGGCTACACCTTC.

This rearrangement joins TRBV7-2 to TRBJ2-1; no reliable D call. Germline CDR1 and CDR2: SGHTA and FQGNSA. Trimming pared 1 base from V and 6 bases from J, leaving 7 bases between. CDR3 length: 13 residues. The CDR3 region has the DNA TGTGCCAGCAGCTTAGGGCAGATCAATGAGCAGTTCTTC. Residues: CASSLGQINEQFF.

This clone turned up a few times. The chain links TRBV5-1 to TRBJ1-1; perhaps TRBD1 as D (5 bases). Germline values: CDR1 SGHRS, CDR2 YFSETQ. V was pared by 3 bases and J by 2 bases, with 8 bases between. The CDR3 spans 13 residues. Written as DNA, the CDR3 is TGCGCCAGCAGCTATGGGGCAAACACTGAAGCTTTCTTT. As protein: CASSYGANTEAFF.

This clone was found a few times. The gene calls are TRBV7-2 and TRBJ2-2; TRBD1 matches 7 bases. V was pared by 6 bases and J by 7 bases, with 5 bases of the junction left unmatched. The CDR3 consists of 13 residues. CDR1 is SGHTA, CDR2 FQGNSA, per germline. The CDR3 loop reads CASSNDRVGELFF. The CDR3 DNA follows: TGTGCCAGCAGTAATGACAGGGTCGGGGAGCTGTTTTTT.

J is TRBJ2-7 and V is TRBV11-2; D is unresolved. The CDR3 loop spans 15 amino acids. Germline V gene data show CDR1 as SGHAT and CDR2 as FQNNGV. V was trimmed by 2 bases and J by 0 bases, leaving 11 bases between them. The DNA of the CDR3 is TGTGCCAGCAGCTTAACGGTCGGTAGCTCCTACGAGCAGTACTTC. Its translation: CASSLTVGSSYEQYF.

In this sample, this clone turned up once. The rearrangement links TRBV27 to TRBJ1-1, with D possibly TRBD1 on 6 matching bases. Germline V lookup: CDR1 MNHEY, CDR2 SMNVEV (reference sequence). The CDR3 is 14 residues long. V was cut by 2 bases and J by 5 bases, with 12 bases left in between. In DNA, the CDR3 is TGTGCCAGCAGTTTAACCCAGGGGAGAACTGAAGCTTTCTTT. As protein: CASSLTQGRTEAFF.

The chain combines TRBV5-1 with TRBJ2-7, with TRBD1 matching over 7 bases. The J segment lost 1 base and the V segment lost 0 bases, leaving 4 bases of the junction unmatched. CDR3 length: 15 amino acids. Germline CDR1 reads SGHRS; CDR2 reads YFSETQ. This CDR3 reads CASSLAGTVSYEQYF. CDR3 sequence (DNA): TGCGCCAGCAGCTTGGCCGGGACAGTTTCCTACGAGCAGTACTTC.

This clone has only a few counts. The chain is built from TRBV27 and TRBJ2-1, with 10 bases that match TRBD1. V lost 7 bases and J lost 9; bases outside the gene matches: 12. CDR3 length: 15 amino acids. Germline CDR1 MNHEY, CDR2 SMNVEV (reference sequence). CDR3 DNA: TGTGCCAGCATGGCCCCCGGGACAGGGGTGGTTGAGCAGTTCTTC. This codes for CASMAPGTGVVEQFF.

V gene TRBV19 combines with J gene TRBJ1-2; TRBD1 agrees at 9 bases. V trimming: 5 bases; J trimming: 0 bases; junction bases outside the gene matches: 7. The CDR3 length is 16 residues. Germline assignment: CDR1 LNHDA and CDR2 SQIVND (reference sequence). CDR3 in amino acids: CASSSPGTGTNYGYTF. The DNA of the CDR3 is TGTGCCAGTAGTTCTCCCGGGACAGGGACTAACTATGGCTACACCTTC.

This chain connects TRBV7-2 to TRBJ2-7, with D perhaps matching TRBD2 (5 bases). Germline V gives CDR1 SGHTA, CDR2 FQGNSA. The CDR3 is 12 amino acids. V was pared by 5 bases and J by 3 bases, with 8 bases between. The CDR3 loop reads CASSPGIYEQYF. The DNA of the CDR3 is TGTGCCAGCAGCCCGGGGATCTACGAGCAGTACTTC. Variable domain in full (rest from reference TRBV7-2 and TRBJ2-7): GAGVSQSPSNKVTEKGKDVELRCDPISGHTALYWYRQSLGQGLEFLIYFQGNSAPDKSGLPSDRFSAERTGGSVSTLTIQRTQQEDSAVYLCASSPGIYEQYFGPGTRLTVT.

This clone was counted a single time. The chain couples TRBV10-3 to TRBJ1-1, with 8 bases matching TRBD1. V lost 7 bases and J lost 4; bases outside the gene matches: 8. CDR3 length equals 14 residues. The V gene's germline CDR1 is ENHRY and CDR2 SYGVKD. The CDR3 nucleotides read TGTGCCATCAAATCGGACAGGGTGAGCACTGAAGCTTTCTTT. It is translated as CAIKSDRVSTEAFF.

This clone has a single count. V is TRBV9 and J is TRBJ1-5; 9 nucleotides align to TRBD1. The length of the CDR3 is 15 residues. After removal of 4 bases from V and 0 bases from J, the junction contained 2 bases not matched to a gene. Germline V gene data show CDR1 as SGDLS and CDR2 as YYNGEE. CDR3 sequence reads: CASSRTGDSNQPQHF. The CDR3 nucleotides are TGTGCCAGCAGCCGGACAGGGGATAGCAATCAGCCCCAGCATTTT.

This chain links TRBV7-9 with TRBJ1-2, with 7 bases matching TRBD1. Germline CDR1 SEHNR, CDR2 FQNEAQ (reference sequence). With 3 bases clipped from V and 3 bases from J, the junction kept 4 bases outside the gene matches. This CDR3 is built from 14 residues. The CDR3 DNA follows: TGTGCCAGCAGCTTCACCACAGGGGACTATGGCTACACCTTC. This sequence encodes CASSFTTGDYGYTF.